These T cell receptor beta chains were read from a single sample in a study of sequential checkpoint blockade in melanoma. The repertoire was sequenced with immunoSEQ multiplex PCR; TCRdb's copy has only in-frame clones and lacks some. This repertoire shows 30,000 or so clones, roughly 84% found once; its top ten account for around 19%. The sample consisted of CD8+ T cells sorted from blood (inferred from file names), taken from a patient given nivolumab and ipilimumab in sequence. All receptors derive from a human donor with melanoma. Each CDR3 is given with its conserved first and last residue. Each record gives: V gene, J gene, clone size, D gene, CDR3 DNA, CDR3 protein. A D gene is named only where the DNA matches it firmly. Expanded clones are given a class, and other clones once, few, many or no size at all.

V: TRBV5-1; J: TRBJ2-7; size: NA; D: NA; DNA: TGCGCCAGCAGTCTTACGACAGGCACCTACGAGCAGTACTTC; CDR3: CASSLTTGTYEQYF
V: TRBV27; J: TRBJ2-7; size: NA; D: NA; DNA: TGTGCCAGCAGAGTCGGGGGACGTGGGTCCTACGAGCAGTACTTC; CDR3: CASRVGGRGSYEQYF
V: TRBV28; J: TRBJ2-3; size: once; D: NA; DNA: TGTGCCACTAGCCCCGGTGGGCTAGCGACGCAGTATTTT; CDR3: CATSPGGLATQYF
V: TRBV7-9; J: TRBJ1-1; size: NA; D: NA; DNA: TGTGCCAGCAGCCGACCGGGGGACTACACTGAAGCTTTCTTT; CDR3: CASSRPGDYTEAFF
V: TRBV28; J: TRBJ1-5; size: NA; D: NA; DNA: TGTGCCAGCAGTTTTCTGGCAGGGGAGAGTCAGCCCCAGCATTTT; CDR3: CASSFLAGESQPQHF
V: TRBV13; J: TRBJ2-1; size: NA; D: TRBD2; DNA: TGTGCCAGCAGCCAACCTGGACTAGCGGCCTACAATGAGCAGTTCTTC; CDR3: CASSQPGLAAYNEQFF
V: TRBV5-6; J: TRBJ1-2; size: NA; D: NA; DNA: TGTGCCAGCAGCTTTAAAGCAGGGGAACTTAACTATGGCTACACCTTC; CDR3: CASSFKAGELNYGYTF
V: TRBV7-9; J: TRBJ1-3; size: NA; D: NA; DNA: TGTGCCAGCAGCCTTGAGGTTCGGGGTCACACCATATATTTT; CDR3: CASSLEVRGHTIYF
V: TRBV9; J: TRBJ2-3; size: NA; D: NA; DNA: TGTGCCAGCAGCGTCATAGCGGACCCCGGAGCAGATACGCAGTATTTT; CDR3: CASSVIADPGADTQYF
V: TRBV5-1; J: TRBJ1-2; size: NA; D: TRBD1; DNA: TGCGCCAGCAGCCCCGAGACAGGGGCTAACTATGGCTACACCTTC; CDR3: CASSPETGANYGYTF
V: TRBV7-6; J: TRBJ2-1; size: NA; D: NA; DNA: TGTGCCAGCAGCTTAGTTAGGCCATCGGGGTCTGAGCAGTTCTTC; CDR3: CASSLVRPSGSEQFF
V: TRBV19; J: TRBJ1-1; size: NA; D: NA; DNA: TGTGCCAGTAGTATTGGGGGAGGCACTGAAGCTTTCTTT; CDR3: CASSIGGGTEAFF
V: TRBV27; J: TRBJ1-6; size: once; D: NA; DNA: TGTGCCAGCAGTTTATTTGGGGGGTCACCCCTCCACTTT; CDR3: CASSLFGGSPLHF
V: TRBV5-6; J: TRBJ1-1; size: NA; D: NA; DNA: TGTGCCAGCAGCAAACAGGTTGCCACTGAAGCTTTCTTT; CDR3: CASSKQVATEAFF
V: TRBV27; J: TRBJ2-7; size: NA; D: TRBD1; DNA: TGTGCCAGCAGTTTGGTAGGGGGCTGGTACGGGCAGTACTTC; CDR3: CASSLVGGWYGQYF
V: TRBV10-1; J: TRBJ1-1; size: NA; D: TRBD1; DNA: TGCGCCAGCAGTGAGGAACAGGGGAGGGAAGCTTTCTTT; CDR3: CASSEEQGREAFF
V: TRBV6-1; J: TRBJ2-7; size: NA; D: NA; DNA: TGTGCCAGCAGTGACGGGTCGACCTACGAGCAGTACTTC; CDR3: CASSDGSTYEQYF
V: TRBV29-1; J: TRBJ1-1; size: NA; D: NA; DNA: TGCAGCGTTGAAGATCTAGGCAGGGGAGCCACTGAAGCTTTCTTT; CDR3: CSVEDLGRGATEAFF
V: TRBV7-9; J: TRBJ1-1; size: NA; D: NA; DNA: TGTGCCAGCAAAGGGGCCAGGCCTGAAGCTTTCTTT; CDR3: CASKGARPEAFF
V: TRBV19; J: TRBJ2-7; size: few; D: NA; DNA: TGTGCCAGTAGTATAGACGGCTACGAGCAGTACTTC; CDR3: CASSIDGYEQYF
V: TRBV14; J: TRBJ2-3; size: few; D: TRBD2; DNA: TGTGCCAGCATATCTAGCGGGGTTCCAGATACGCAGTATTTT; CDR3: CASISSGVPDTQYF
V: TRBV10-2; J: TRBJ2-1; size: NA; D: TRBD2; DNA: TGCGCCAGCCGGACTAGCGGGAGGGCCATCTACAATGAGCAGTTCTTC; CDR3: CASRTSGRAIYNEQFF
V: TRBV7-6; J: TRBJ1-1; size: NA; D: NA; DNA: TGTGCCAGCAGCTTAATGGGGACTCAGAACACTGAAGCTTTCTTT; CDR3: CASSLMGTQNTEAFF
V: TRBV9; J: TRBJ2-7; size: NA; D: TRBD2; DNA: TGTGCCAGCAGCGTAGGCGGCGGGAGCCCCTACGAGCAGTACTTC; CDR3: CASSVGGGSPYEQYF
V: TRBV2; J: TRBJ1-2; size: NA; D: NA; DNA: TGTGCCAGCAGTGAAAGTACGTGGGCCAGCTATGGCTACACCTTC; CDR3: CASSESTWASYGYTF
V: TRBV7-9; J: TRBJ2-5; size: NA; D: TRBD2; DNA: TGTGCCAGCAGCTCCCTAGCGGGAGGGCCGCTTGAGACCCAGTACTTC; CDR3: CASSSLAGGPLETQYF
V: TRBV18; J: TRBJ1-5; size: NA; D: TRBD1; DNA: TGTGCCAGCTCACCAGTGGGACAGGGTAATTGGAATCAGCCCCAGCATTTT; CDR3: CASSPVGQGNWNQPQHF
V: TRBV28; J: TRBJ2-3; size: NA; D: TRBD1; DNA: TGTGCCAGCAGTTCGCTGGGACAGGGGGCAGAAGATACGCAGTATTTT; CDR3: CASSSLGQGAEDTQYF
V: TRBV11-2; J: TRBJ1-5; size: NA; D: NA; DNA: TGTGCCAGCAGCTTAGATGAGGACAATCAGCCCCAGCATTTT; CDR3: CASSLDEDNQPQHF
V: TRBV2; J: TRBJ1-2; size: NA; D: TRBD1; DNA: TGTGCCAGCACTTCCAGGGACAGTTACTATGGCTACACCTTC; CDR3: CASTSRDSYYGYTF
V: TRBV7-8; J: TRBJ1-5; size: NA; D: NA; DNA: TGTGCCAGCAGCACCGGGACTTCCCCGTTTCAGCCCCAGCATTTT; CDR3: CASSTGTSPFQPQHF
V: TRBV27; J: TRBJ2-7; size: NA; D: TRBD2; DNA: TGTGCCAGCAGGGGGGGGCTAGCGGGGGAAAGCTCCTACGAGCAGTACTTC; CDR3: CASRGGLAGESSYEQYF
V: TRBV14; J: TRBJ2-7; size: medium-sized; D: TRBD1; DNA: TGTGCCAGCAGCCAATTAACAGGGGGCATCGCCTACGAGCAGTACTTC; CDR3: CASSQLTGGIAYEQYF
V: TRBV5-1; J: TRBJ2-7; size: NA; D: TRBD1; DNA: TGCGCCAGCAGCTGGACAGGGACGATCTACGAGCAGTACTTC; CDR3: CASSWTGTIYEQYF
V: TRBV6-5; J: TRBJ2-7; size: NA; D: TRBD1; DNA: TGTGCCAGCAGCTTGACAGGGGAAGCCTACGAGCAGTACTTC; CDR3: CASSLTGEAYEQYF
V: TRBV28; J: TRBJ2-2; size: once; D: NA; DNA: TGTGCCAGCACCCTGGCAGGGTGGGCCGGGGAGCTGTTTTTT; CDR3: CASTLAGWAGELFF
V: TRBV7-8; J: TRBJ2-7; size: NA; D: NA; DNA: TGTGCCAGCAGCCCGGACAGAGGATACGAGCAGTACTTC; CDR3: CASSPDRGYEQYF
V: TRBV6-6; J: TRBJ2-3; size: NA; D: TRBD2; DNA: TGTGCTACAACGCCGAGCGGGAGTTGGGATACGCAGTATTTT; CDR3: CATTPSGSWDTQYF
V: TRBV30; J: TRBJ1-1; size: NA; D: NA; DNA: TGTGCCTGGAGTGTACAAAGGAGTGAAGCTTTCTTT; CDR3: CAWSVQRSEAFF
V: TRBV10-3; J: TRBJ2-7; size: NA; D: TRBD1; DNA: TGTGCCATCAGTGTTAAGGGGGCTAGTTCCTACGAGCAGTACTTC; CDR3: CAISVKGASSYEQYF
V: TRBV2; J: TRBJ2-7; size: NA; D: TRBD1; DNA: TGTGCCAGCAGTGAAGCATACGGGACAGGGGACGAGCAGTACTTC; CDR3: CASSEAYGTGDEQYF
V: TRBV5-1; J: TRBJ2-7; size: NA; D: TRBD1; DNA: TGCGCCAGCAGCTTGATGGGACAGGGGTACGAGCAGTACTTC; CDR3: CASSLMGQGYEQYF
V: TRBV5-4; J: TRBJ2-2; size: NA; D: NA; DNA: TGTGCCAGCAGGCCGGACTCTACCGGGGAGCTGTTTTTT; CDR3: CASRPDSTGELFF
V: TRBV10-1; J: TRBJ1-1; size: NA; D: NA; DNA: TGCGCCAGCAGTGAGGGAGGACACACTGAAGCTTTCTTT; CDR3: CASSEGGHTEAFF
V: TRBV4-3; J: TRBJ1-2; size: NA; D: NA; DNA: TGCGCCAGCAGCCAAGATTGGGCTCATACCAGAGGCTACACCTTC; CDR3: CASSQDWAHTRGYTF
V: TRBV9; J: TRBJ2-7; size: NA; D: NA; DNA: TGTGCCAGCAGCGTAGGCGCCAACTCCTACGAGCAGTACTTC; CDR3: CASSVGANSYEQYF
V: TRBV28; J: TRBJ1-5; size: NA; D: NA; DNA: TGTGCCAGTTACCAGGGGCTTTATAGCAATCAGCCCCAGCATTTT; CDR3: CASYQGLYSNQPQHF
V: TRBV6-5; J: TRBJ2-7; size: NA; D: NA; DNA: TGTGCCAGCAGTTACGACAGCCCTCCGGGCTACGAGCAGTACTTC; CDR3: CASSYDSPPGYEQYF
V: TRBV4-3; J: TRBJ2-7; size: once; D: NA; DNA: TGCGCCAGCAGCCAAGGCGCAGGGGCAGGAGAGCAGTACTTC; CDR3: CASSQGAGAGEQYF
V: TRBV4-1; J: TRBJ2-4; size: NA; D: NA; DNA: TGCGCCAGCAGCCAAGATATCCAGGGTTCCAAAAACATTCAGTACTTC; CDR3: CASSQDIQGSKNIQYF
V: TRBV7-7; J: TRBJ2-7; size: NA; D: NA; DNA: TGTGCCAGCAGCCCCCTTCATACAACCCAGGGGACCCTTAGCTCCTACGAGCAGTACTTC; CDR3: CASSPLHTTQGTLSSYEQYF
V: TRBV6-5; J: TRBJ1-3; size: NA; D: TRBD1; DNA: TGTGCCAGCAGACCCTACAGGGGACCTGGAAACACCATATATTTT; CDR3: CASRPYRGPGNTIYF
V: TRBV9; J: TRBJ2-1; size: NA; D: TRBD2; DNA: TGTGCCAGCAGCGTAGAGGGAGGCGGGGGGGCCGGAAATGAGCAGTTCTTC; CDR3: CASSVEGGGGAGNEQFF
V: TRBV27; J: TRBJ2-3; size: NA; D: NA; DNA: TGTGCCAGCAGCCCAAGGGGGTACACAGATACGCAGTATTTT; CDR3: CASSPRGYTDTQYF
V: TRBV27; J: TRBJ2-7; size: NA; D: TRBD2; DNA: TGTGCCAGCAGGCCCCGGACTAGCGGAGCTACCTACGAGCAGTACTTC; CDR3: CASRPRTSGATYEQYF